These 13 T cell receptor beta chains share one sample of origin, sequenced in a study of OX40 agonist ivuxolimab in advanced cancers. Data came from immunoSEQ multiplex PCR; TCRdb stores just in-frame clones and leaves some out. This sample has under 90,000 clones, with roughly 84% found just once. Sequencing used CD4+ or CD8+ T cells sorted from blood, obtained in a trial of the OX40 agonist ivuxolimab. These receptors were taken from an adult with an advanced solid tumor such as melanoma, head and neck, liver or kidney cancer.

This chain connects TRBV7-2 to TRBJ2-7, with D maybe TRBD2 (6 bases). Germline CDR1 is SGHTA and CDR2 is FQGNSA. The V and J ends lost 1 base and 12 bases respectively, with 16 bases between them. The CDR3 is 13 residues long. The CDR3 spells CASSLGGSVRGYF. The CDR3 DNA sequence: TGTGCCAGCAGCTTAGGTGGTAGCGTGCGGGGGTACTTC.

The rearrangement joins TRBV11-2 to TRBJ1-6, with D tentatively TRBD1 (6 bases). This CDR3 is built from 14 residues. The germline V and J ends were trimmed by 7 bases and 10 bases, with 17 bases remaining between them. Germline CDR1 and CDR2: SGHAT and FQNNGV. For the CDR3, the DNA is TGTGCCAGCACTCGGGACACCTTTAGGTCACCCCTCCACTTT. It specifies CASTRDTFRSPLHF.

The CDR3 reads CSVEGTPNTEAFF. The CDR3 DNA sequence: TGCAGCGTTGAAGGCACCCCGAACACTGAAGCTTTCTTT. The chain uses TRBV29-1 and TRBJ1-1; no clear D gene. Trimming removed 1 base at V and 1 base at J, with 7 bases between. Germline V gene sequence: CDR1 SQVTM, CDR2 ANQGSEA. The CDR3 sequence is 13 residues long. Filled out from reference TRBV29-1 and TRBJ1-1, the complete variable domain reads SAVISQKPSRDICQRGTSLTIQCQVDSQVTMMFWYRQQPGQSLTLIATANQGSEATYESGFVIDKFPISRPNLTFSTLTVSNMSPEDSSIYLCSVEGTPNTEAFFGQGTRLTVV.

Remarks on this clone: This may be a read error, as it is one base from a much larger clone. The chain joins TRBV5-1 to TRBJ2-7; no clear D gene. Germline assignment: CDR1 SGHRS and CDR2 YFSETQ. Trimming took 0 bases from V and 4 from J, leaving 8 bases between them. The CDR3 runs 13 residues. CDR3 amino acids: CASSLEGKYEQYF. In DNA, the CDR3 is TGCGCCAGCAGCTTGGAGGGCAAGTACGAGCAGTACTTC. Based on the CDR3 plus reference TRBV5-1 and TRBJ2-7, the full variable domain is KAGVTQTPRYLIKTRGQQVTLSCSPISGHRSVSWYQQTPGQGLQFLFEYFSETQRNKGNFPGRFSGRQFSNSRSEMNVSTLELGDSALYLCASSLEGKYEQYFGPGTRLTVT.

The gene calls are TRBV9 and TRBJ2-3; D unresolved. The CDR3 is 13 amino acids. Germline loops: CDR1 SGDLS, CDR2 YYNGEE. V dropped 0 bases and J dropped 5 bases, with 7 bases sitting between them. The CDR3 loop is CASSVGGGDTQYF. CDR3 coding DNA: TGTGCCAGCAGCGTAGGTGGTGGAGATACGCAGTATTTT.

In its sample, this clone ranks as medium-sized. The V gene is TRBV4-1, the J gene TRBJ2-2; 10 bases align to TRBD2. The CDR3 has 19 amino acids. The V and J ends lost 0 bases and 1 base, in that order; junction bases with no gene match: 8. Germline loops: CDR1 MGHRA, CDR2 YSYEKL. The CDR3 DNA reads TGCGCCAGCAGCCAAGATAGCAATAGCGGGAGGAAGAACACCGGGGAGCTGTTTTTT. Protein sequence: CASSQDSNSGRKNTGELFF.

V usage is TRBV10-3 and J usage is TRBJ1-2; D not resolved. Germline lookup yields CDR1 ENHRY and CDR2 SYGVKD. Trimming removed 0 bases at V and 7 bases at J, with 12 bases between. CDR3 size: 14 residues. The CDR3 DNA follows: TGTGCCATCAGTGAGTCGGGTTCAATCTCTGGCTACACCTTC. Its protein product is CAISESGSISGYTF.

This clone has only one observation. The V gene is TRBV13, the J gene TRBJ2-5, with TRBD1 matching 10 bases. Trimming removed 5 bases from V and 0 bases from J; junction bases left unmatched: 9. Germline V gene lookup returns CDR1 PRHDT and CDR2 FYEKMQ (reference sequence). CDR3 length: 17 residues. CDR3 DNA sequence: TGTGCCAGCAGCCGAAATCCGGGACAGGGGCACCAAGAGACCCAGTACTTC. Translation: CASSRNPGQGHQETQYF. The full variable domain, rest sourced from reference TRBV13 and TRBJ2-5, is AAGVIQSPRHLIKEKRETATLKCYPIPRHDTVYWYQQGPGQDPQFLISFYEKMQSDKGSIPDRFSAQQFSDYHSELNMSSLELGDSALYFCASSRNPGQGHQETQYFGPGTRLLVL.

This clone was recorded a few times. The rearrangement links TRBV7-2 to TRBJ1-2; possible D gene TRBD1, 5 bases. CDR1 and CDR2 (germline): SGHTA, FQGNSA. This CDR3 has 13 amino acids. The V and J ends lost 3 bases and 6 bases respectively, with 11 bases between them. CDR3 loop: CASSLTAPNGYTF. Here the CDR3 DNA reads TGTGCCAGCAGCTTGACAGCGCCAAATGGCTACACCTTC.

The CDR3 is CASSHIAGGRYNEQFF. In nucleotides, the CDR3 is TGCGCCAGCAGCCACATAGCGGGGGGCCGGTACAATGAGCAGTTCTTC. The genes are TRBV4-3 and TRBJ2-1, with 10 nucleotides matching TRBD2. The length of the CDR3 is 16 residues. J gave up 4 bases and V 3 bases, and 6 bases lay outside the gene matches. Germline CDR1 LGHNA, CDR2 YSLEER.

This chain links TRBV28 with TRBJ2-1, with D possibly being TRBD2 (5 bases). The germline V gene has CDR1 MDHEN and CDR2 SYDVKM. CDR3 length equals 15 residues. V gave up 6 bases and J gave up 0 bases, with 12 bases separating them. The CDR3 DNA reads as TGTGCCAGCAGCCCCTTAGGGAGCTCCTACAATGAGCAGTTCTTC. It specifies CASSPLGSSYNEQFF.

In nucleotides, the CDR3 is TGTGCCAGCTCACCTCGACAGGGGGATGGAAACACCATATATTTT. This sequence encodes CASSPRQGDGNTIYF. The gene calls are TRBV18 and TRBJ1-3; 9 bases map to TRBD1. This CDR3 contains 15 residues. Germline values: CDR1 KGHSH, CDR2 LQKENI. V shed 3 bases, J shed 3 bases, and the junction held 3 bases outside the gene matches.

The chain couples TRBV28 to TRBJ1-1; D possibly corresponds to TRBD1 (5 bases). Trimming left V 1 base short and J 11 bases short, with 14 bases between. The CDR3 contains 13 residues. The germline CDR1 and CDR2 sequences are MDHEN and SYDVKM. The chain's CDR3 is CASSLSLGDGAFF. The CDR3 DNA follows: TGTGCCAGCAGTTTATCATTGGGGGACGGGGCTTTCTTT. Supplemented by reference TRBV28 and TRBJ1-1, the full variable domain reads DVKVTQSSRYLVKRTGEKVFLECVQDMDHENMFWYRQDPGLGLRLIYFSYDVKMKEKGDIPEGYSVSREKKERFSLILESASTNQTSMYLCASSLSLGDGAFFGQGTRLTVV.